One sample yielded the 9 T cell receptor beta chains listed below, sequenced in a study of identical twins. From the 5' RACE reads, TCRdb called clonotypes with MiXCR, one entry per CDR3 protein. The table includes under 900,000 distinct CDR3 sequences, roughly 12% detected once. The same sample was also used in a study of yellow fever vaccine responses in identical twins.

The sequenced material came from PBMCs. These receptor sequences come from a woman between 18 and 30 years old in good health.

Only a few counts were recorded for this clonotype. The chain recombines TRBV12-3 or TRBV12-4 with TRBJ2-7; D unresolved. V lost 3 bases, J lost 6 bases, and 9 bases lay in between. This CDR3 region has 12 residues. CDR3 DNA: TGTGCCAGCAGTTTGGGATCCAGCGAGCAGTACTTC. It specifies CASSLGSSEQYF.

The table lists this clonotype with many counts. This chain uses TRBV12-3 or TRBV12-4 with TRBJ2-5; tentatively, D is TRBD1 (6 bases). The CDR3 is 15 residues long. Trimming pared 0 bases from V and 2 bases from J, leaving 10 bases between. CDR3 sequence: CASSLAKQGQETQYF. CDR3 sequence (DNA): TGTGCCAGCAGTTTAGCGAAGCAGGGGCAAGAGACCCAGTACTTC.

This clonotype was found a few times. The gene calls are TRBV20-1 and TRBJ2-7, with 10 bases that match TRBD1. The J segment lost 7 bases and the V segment lost 3 bases, leaving 9 bases of the junction unmatched. CDR1 and CDR2 from the germline V gene are DFQATT and SNEGSKA (reference sequence). The CDR3 length is 14 residues. The CDR3 sequence: CSASYGTGVGEQYF. CDR3 coding DNA: TGCAGTGCTAGTTATGGGACAGGGGTTGGGGAGCAGTACTTC.

This clonotype was counted only a few times. The genes are TRBV6-5 and TRBJ1-1, with D perhaps TRBD1 (6 bases). V dropped 0 bases and J dropped 6 bases, with 11 bases sitting between them. Germline V gene lookup returns CDR1 MNHEY and CDR2 SVGAGI. The CDR3 is made up of 14 amino acids. The CDR3 DNA is TGTGCCAGCAGTTACTCGAGGGGGGGCCCTGAAGCTTTCTTT. Its protein is CASSYSRGGPEAFF.

This sequence joins TRBV2 and TRBJ1-1, with unresolved D. The CDR3 consists of 15 residues. Looked up from germline, CDR1 is SNHLY and CDR2 is FYNNEI. V was trimmed by 6 bases and J by 0 bases, leaving 14 bases between them. CDR3 nucleotides: TGTGCCAGCAGATCGTCGACAAATCTGAACACTGAAGCTTTCTTT. It is translated as CASRSSTNLNTEAFF. The full variable domain, with the rest looked up from reference TRBV2 and TRBJ1-1, is EPEVTQTPSHQVTQMGQEVILRCVPISNHLYFYWYRQILGQKVEFLVSFYNNEISEKSEIFDDQFSVERPDGSNFTLKIRSTKLEDSAMYFCASRSSTNLNTEAFFGQGTRLTVV.

The chain has TRBV24-1 and TRBJ2-5; D remains ambiguous. CDR1 is KGHDR, CDR2 SFDVKD, per germline. Between the trimmed V and J ends, which lost 3 bases and 13 bases, there was a span of 14 bases. The length of the CDR3 is 12 residues. In nucleotides, the CDR3 is TGTGCCACCAGTGATGACCGAGCCGGTTTGTACTTC. Protein sequence: CATSDDRAGLYF.

The table lists this clonotype with a few counts. The chain recombines TRBV6-1 with TRBJ2-7, with TRBD1 identical over 9 bases. Germline lookup yields CDR1 MNHNS and CDR2 SASEGT. The CDR3 contains 15 residues. J was trimmed by 1 base and V by 5 bases; bases with no gene match: 6. The CDR3 reads CASSRVGTGSYEQYF. CDR3 sequence (DNA): TGTGCCAGCAGTAGGGTGGGGACAGGGTCCTACGAGCAGTACTTC.

This sequence joins TRBV2 and TRBJ2-4, with 14 bases lining up with TRBD2. Germline values: CDR1 SNHLY, CDR2 FYNNEI. Germline trimming cut 7 bases from V and 7 bases from J; bases unmatched to any gene: 6. This CDR3 has 15 residues. For the CDR3, the DNA is TGTGCCAGCACCGGGACTAGCGGGAGTGGTAACATTCAGTACTTC. Protein sequence: CASTGTSGSGNIQYF.

V usage is TRBV27 and J usage is TRBJ2-5; unclear D gene. This CDR3 comprises 14 residues. Trimming cost V 2 bases and J 3 bases, with 10 bases left between them. CDR1 and CDR2 (germline): MNHEY, SMNVEV (reference sequence). CDR3 sequence reads: CASSLSTEEETQYF. CDR3 coding DNA: TGTGCCAGCAGTTTAAGTACGGAAGAAGAGACCCAGTACTTC.